The present T cell receptor beta chain was sequenced within a study of spatial heterogeneity in lung cancer (dated by TCRdb to the late 2010s). As for the study more broadly: Samples were obtained from 72 patients with early-stage, untreated non-small cell lung cancer from the lung TRACERx cohort. Follow-up PBMC samples were sequenced whenever available, with the median time to follow-up being two to three years after resection. More beta-chain than alpha-chain transcripts were consistently detected, likely reflecting higher beta-chain transcript abundance. In the raw uncorrected reads, each unique combination of TCR and UMI appeared more than ten times on average. The study quantitatively compared TCR alpha and beta repertoires across multiple tumor regions, matched nontumor lung and blood in non-small cell lung cancer. TCR repertoire features were related to nonsynonymous mutation counts determined by whole-exome sequencing of tumor tissue. At surgery, some 200 tumor regions, around 67 matched nontumor lung samples and more than 55 PBMC samples were TCR-sequenced for both alpha and beta chains. Summary of the overall study and its limitations: Only approximately 15 patients were included in the comparisons of baseline and follow-up blood repertoires. Confirming at a functional level the hypothesis that regional TCRs recognize regional mutations was considered to require additional single-cell paired TCR alpha and beta sequencing. Ubiquitous expanded tumor TCRs were detected in blood more often at tumor resection than at routine follow-up.

On this clonotype: The antigen it recognizes is unknown. Base qualities are not recorded, but no much larger clone differs from it by a single base.

The time point label, read with the paper, signifies: blood at routine non-recurrence follow-up after resection. TCR sequencing used whole RNA extracted from tumor and nontumor lung tissue, or from cryopreserved PBMC samples, without cell sorting. Only patients for whom sufficient RNA was available from at least two tumor regions were selected for TCR sequencing. The library was produced with 5' RACE. The sequencer listed for this sample is NextSeq 500. To allow correction of PCR and sequencing errors, the TCR library protocol tagged every TCR cDNA molecule with a unique molecular identifier. As for the authors' bioinformatics: Decombinator tools were used for TCR identification, UMI-based error correction and CDR3 extraction. TCRs above a frequency of 2 per 1,000, corresponding to the top 1% of the tumor frequency distribution, were defined as expanded. Renyi diversity was calculated using the R vegan package after each repertoire was subsampled 100 times to 5,000 TCRs. To build CDR3 similarity networks, amino acid triplet string-kernel similarity was used, and CDR3s were connected when their pairwise similarity was above 0.82. TCRdb trimmed public reads at Q25 via fastp, called clones via MiXCR and kept in-frame beta chains. When rows share a CDR3 protein, they turn into one entry using the most common DNA and genes. TCRdb, not the original authors, processed these V and J calls. This sample has approximately 16,000 distinct CDR3 sequences in its table, and 6.3% of those were observed once. The ten biggest clones cover about 25% of the sample.

This sample comprised PBMCs, obtained at follow-up. This sequence originates from a male donor with early-stage non-small cell lung cancer.

The nucleotides read TGTGCCAGCAGCTTAGTACTTAGGGGAATAAATGAAAAACTGTTTTTT. It is translated as CASSLVLRGINEKLFF. Recombination connected TRBV7-6 to TRBJ1-4; a tentative D call is TRBD1 (5 bases match). The V end loses 1 base and the J end loses 5 bases, and a stretch of 14 bases separates them. As encoded in the germline V gene, CDR1 is SGHVS while CDR2 is FNYEAQ. Measured from the cysteine to the phenylalanine, the CDR3 is 16 residues long. Solely the CDR3 DNA is kept, with 48 bases framed from the first base.